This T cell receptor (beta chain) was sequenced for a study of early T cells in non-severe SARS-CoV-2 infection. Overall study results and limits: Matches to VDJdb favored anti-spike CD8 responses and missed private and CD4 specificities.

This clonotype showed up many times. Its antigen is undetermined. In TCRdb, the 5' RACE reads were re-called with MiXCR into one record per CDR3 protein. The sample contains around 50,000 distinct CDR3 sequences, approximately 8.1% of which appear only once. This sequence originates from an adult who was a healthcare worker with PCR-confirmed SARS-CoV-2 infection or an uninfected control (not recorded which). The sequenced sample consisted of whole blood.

CDR3 loop: CASSLLATNTEAFF. Here the CDR3 DNA reads TGTGCCAGCAGCTTGTTAGCGACGAACACTGAAGCTTTCTTT. This sequence joins TRBV5-6 and TRBJ1-1; D is unresolved. The V and J ends lost 1 base and 1 base respectively, with 8 bases between them. The CDR3 is made up of 14 amino acids. Germline V gene sequence: CDR1 SGHDT, CDR2 YYEEEE.